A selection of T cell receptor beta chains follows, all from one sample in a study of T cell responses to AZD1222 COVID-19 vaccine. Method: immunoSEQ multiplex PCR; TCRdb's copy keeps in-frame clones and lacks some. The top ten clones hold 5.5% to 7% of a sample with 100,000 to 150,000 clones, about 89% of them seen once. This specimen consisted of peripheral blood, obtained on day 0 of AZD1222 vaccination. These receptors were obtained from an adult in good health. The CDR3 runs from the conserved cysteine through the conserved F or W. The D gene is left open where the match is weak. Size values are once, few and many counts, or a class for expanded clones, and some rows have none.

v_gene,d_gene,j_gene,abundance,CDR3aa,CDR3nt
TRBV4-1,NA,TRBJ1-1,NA,CASSQLNLNTEAFF,TGCGCCAGCAGCCAATTAAACTTAAACACTGAAGCTTTCTTT
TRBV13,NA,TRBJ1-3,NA,CASSLGIGGNTIYF,TGTGCCAGCAGCTTGGGTATTGGTGGAAACACCATATATTTT
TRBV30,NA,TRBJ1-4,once,CAWSFSRTTNEKLFF,TGTGCCTGGAGCTTCAGCCGGACAACTAATGAAAAACTGTTTTTT
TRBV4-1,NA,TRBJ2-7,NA,CASSPQGLEQYF,TGCGCCAGCAGCCCACAGGGCCTCGAGCAGTACTTC
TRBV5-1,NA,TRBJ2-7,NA,CASSLAYGGKYDEQYF,TGCGCCAGCAGCTTGGCCTACGGGGGCAAGTACGACGAGCAGTACTTC
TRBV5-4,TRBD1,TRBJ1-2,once,CASSYWDRGNYGYTF,TGTGCCAGCAGCTATTGGGACAGGGGAAACTATGGCTACACCTTC
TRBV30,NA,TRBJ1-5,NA,CAWSVGAPNQPQHF,TGTGCCTGGAGTGTTGGGGCACCGAATCAGCCCCAGCATTTT
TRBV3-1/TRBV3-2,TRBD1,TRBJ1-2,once,CASSQITGTDYGYTF,TGTGCCAGCAGCCAGATCACCGGGACAGACTATGGCTACACCTTC
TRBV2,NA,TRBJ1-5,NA,CASSEGAAAQPQHF,TGTGCCAGCAGTGAAGGTGCAGCAGCTCAGCCCCAGCATTTT
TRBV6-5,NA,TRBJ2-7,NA,CASGPRSSYEQYF,TGTGCCAGCGGCCCCCGCAGCTCCTACGAGCAGTACTTC
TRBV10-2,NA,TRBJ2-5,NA,CASSEKIETQYF,TGCGCCAGCAGTGAGAAGATCGAGACCCAGTACTTC
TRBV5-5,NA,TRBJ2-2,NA,CASSDWTRKNTGELFF,TGTGCCAGCAGCGATTGGACAAGGAAGAACACCGGGGAGCTGTTTTTT
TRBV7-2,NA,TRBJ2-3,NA,CASSPPTDTQYF,TGTGCCAGCAGCCCGCCCACAGATACGCAGTATTTT
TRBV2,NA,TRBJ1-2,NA,CASSLRDNYGYTF,TGTGCCAGCAGTCTTCGAGACAACTATGGCTACACCTTC
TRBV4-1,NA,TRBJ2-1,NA,CASSQFRGDIPEFF,TGCGCCAGCAGCCAATTTCGCGGGGACATTCCCGAGTTCTTC
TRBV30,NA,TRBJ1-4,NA,CAWSAGRSNEKLFF,TGTGCCTGGAGTGCAGGAAGGTCGAATGAAAAACTGTTTTTT
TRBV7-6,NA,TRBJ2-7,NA,CASSLVPLSGQSLLDYEQYF,TGTGCCAGCAGCTTAGTCCCCCTCTCCGGACAGTCACTCTTGGACTACGAGCAGTACTTC
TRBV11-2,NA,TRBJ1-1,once,CASSRRSGTGAEAFF,TGTGCCAGCAGCCGTCGCTCCGGGACCGGCGCTGAAGCTTTCTTT
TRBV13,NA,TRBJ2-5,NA,CASSPRGGGRGETQYF,TGTGCCAGCAGCCCCCGAGGAGGGGGGCGGGGGGAGACCCAGTACTTC
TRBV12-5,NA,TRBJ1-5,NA,CASGSLARDQPQHF,TGTGCTAGTGGTTCCCTGGCCCGAGATCAGCCCCAGCATTTT
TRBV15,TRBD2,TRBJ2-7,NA,CATSRDSSGVYEQYF,TGTGCCACCAGCAGAGATAGTAGCGGGGTCTACGAGCAGTACTTC
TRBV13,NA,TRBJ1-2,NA,CASSLRMKPSGYTF,TGTGCCAGCAGCTTACGTATGAAGCCATCGGGCTACACCTTC
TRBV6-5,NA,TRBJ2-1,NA,CASSYPSRGGDNEQFF,TGTGCCAGCAGTTACCCCTCTAGGGGGGGAGACAATGAGCAGTTCTTC
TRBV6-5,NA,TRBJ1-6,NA,CASSYLYFNSPLHF,TGTGCCAGCAGTTACTTGTATTTTAATTCACCCCTCCACTTT
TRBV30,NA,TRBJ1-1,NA,CAWNKFSRAFF,TGTGCCTGGAATAAATTTAGCAGGGCTTTCTTT
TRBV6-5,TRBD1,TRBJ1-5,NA,CASRPQGIRQPQHF,TGTGCCAGCAGACCACAGGGGATTCGTCAGCCCCAGCATTTT
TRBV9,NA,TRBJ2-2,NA,CASSVGAGTNTGELFF,TGTGCCAGCAGCGTAGGAGCAGGGACGAACACCGGGGAGCTGTTTTTT
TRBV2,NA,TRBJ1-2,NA,CASSEFGVGADYTF,TGTGCCAGCAGTGAATTTGGGGTAGGGGCTGACTACACCTTC
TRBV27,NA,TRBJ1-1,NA,CASSLRNQNTEAFF,TGTGCCAGCAGTTTAAGGAACCAGAACACTGAAGCTTTCTTT
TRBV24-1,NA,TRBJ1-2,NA,CATSDSLNYGYTF,TGTGCCACCAGTGACTCCCTGAACTATGGCTACACCTTC
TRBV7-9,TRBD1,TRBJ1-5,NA,CASSLGDREHQPQHF,TGTGCCAGCAGCTTAGGCGACAGGGAACATCAGCCCCAGCATTTT
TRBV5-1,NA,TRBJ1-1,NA,CASSSRGGEGTEAFF,TGCGCCAGCAGCTCCCGGGGAGGGGAGGGGACTGAAGCTTTCTTT
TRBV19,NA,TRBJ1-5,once,CASSINRSNQPQHF,TGTGCCAGTAGTATTAACAGGAGCAATCAGCCCCAGCATTTT
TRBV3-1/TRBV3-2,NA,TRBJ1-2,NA,CASSQEANYGYTF,TGTGCCAGCAGCCAAGAAGCTAACTATGGCTACACCTTC
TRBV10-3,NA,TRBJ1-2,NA,CAIGQNTGNYGYTF,TGTGCCATCGGACAAAATACAGGAAACTATGGCTACACCTTC
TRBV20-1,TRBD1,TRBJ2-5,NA,CYNRGQETQYF,TGCTATAACAGGGGCCAAGAGACCCAGTACTTC
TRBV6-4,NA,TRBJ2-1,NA,CASSEPGNEQFF,TGTGCCAGCAGTGAACCGGGCAATGAGCAGTTCTTC
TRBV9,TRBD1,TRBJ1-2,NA,CASSVWEQGGYGYTF,TGTGCCAGCAGCGTTTGGGAACAGGGGGGCTATGGCTACACCTTC
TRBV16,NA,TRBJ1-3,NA,CASSHDTVGDTIYF,TGTGCCAGCAGCCACGATACCGTGGGAGACACCATATATTTT
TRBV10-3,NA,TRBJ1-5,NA,CAISDGGWGQPQHF,TGTGCCATCAGTGACGGGGGATGGGGTCAGCCCCAGCATTTT
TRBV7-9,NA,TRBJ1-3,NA,CASTEGGTSGNTIYF,TGTGCCAGCACCGAGGGCGGGACCTCTGGAAACACCATATATTTT
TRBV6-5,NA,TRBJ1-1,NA,CASGGGTMNTEAFF,TGTGCCAGCGGGGGCGGAACCATGAACACTGAAGCTTTCTTT
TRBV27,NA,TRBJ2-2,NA,CASRRDSNTGELFF,TGTGCCAGCAGAAGGGACTCGAACACCGGGGAGCTGTTTTTT
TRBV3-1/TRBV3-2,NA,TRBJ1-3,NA,CASSQRGGSTSGNTIYF,TGTGCCAGCAGCCAAAGGGGAGGGTCGACCTCTGGAAACACCATATATTTT
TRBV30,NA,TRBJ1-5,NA,CAWSVLGGQPQHF,TGTGCCTGGAGTGTACTAGGGGGGCAGCCCCAGCATTTT
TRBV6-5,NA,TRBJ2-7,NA,CASNPPGLPYEQYF,TGTGCCAGCAATCCCCCGGGACTGCCCTACGAGCAGTACTTC
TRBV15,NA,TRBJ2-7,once,CATSPGANYEQYF,TGTGCCACCAGCCCGGGAGCAAACTACGAGCAGTACTTC
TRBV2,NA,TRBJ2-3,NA,CAGETDPTDTQYF,TGTGCCGGCGAGACAGACCCCACAGATACGCAGTATTTT
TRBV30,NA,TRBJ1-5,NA,CAWSVRGQPQHF,TGTGCCTGGAGTGTACGAGGTCAGCCCCAGCATTTT
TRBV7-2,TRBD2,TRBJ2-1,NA,CASSSSGGINEQFF,TGTGCCAGCAGCTCTAGCGGGGGGATCAATGAGCAGTTCTTC
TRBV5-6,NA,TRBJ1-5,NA,CASSRGLNQPQHF,TGTGCCAGCAGCAGAGGGCTCAATCAGCCCCAGCATTTT
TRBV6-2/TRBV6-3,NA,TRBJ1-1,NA,CASSYFDTEAFF,TGTGCCAGCAGTTACTTTGATACTGAAGCTTTCTTT